The entry below gives a single T cell receptor (beta chain) sequence along with its context. Germline-derived CDR1 and CDR2 are SQVTM and ANQGSEA. CDR3 length equals 11 residues. V lost 3 bases and J 4 bases, leaving 4 bases between the germline ends. This sample was included in a study of blood T cell repertoires in COVID-19. Authors' analysis steps: Amplified reference gene primers provided the basis for estimating nucleated cell counts. The repertoire was sequenced with immunoSEQ multiplex PCR; TCRdb's copy has only in-frame clones and lacks some. V, J and clone size reflect that table, while D and trimming were determined from the DNA. The data show about 300,000 clones, around 90% seen once. The study assigned cohorts using participant-reported clinical history.

The chain carries TRBV29-1 and TRBJ2-1; D is unclear. The TCR comes from a woman aged 18-30 years with acute COVID-19. The specimen was PBMCs or T cells enriched from blood (not recorded which). CDR3 DNA sequence: TGCAGCGTTGATAGATACAATGAGCAGTTCTTC. Translating it yields CSVDRYNEQFF.